This TCR beta chain is drawn from a study of CXCR3-negative and CXCR3-positive naive CD8 T cells. Naive CD8+ T cells displayed a CD45RO-CCR7+CD27+CD95- phenotype. Details on this clonotype: Its antigen is currently unknown.

Study-wide points: Fresh PBMCs were used in most assays, and CXCR3 expression partially decreased after cryopreservation.

This CDR3 is built from 16 residues. From germline, CDR1 is MNHEY and CDR2 SMNVEV (reference sequence). The libraries of TRB cDNA were constructed through 5' RACE using UMI labels. Reanalyzing the 5' RACE reads, TCRdb keeps one entry per CDR3 protein, without DNA. Across 65,000 to 75,000 distinct CDR3 sequences, the top ten clones capture about 1.5% of the sample. The clonotype was recovered from a human donor in good health. Some clones in this sample may be carry-over from other donors' samples. The chain combines TRBV27 with TRBJ2-5; the TRBD2 assignment by TCRdb is unverifiable without DNA. The specimen was naive CXCR3- CD8+ T cells from blood. Specified subset: CD45RO-CCR7+CD27+CD95- naive CD8+ T cells lacking CXCR3 (TNR3-). The CDR3 is CASSLSGGASMETQYF.